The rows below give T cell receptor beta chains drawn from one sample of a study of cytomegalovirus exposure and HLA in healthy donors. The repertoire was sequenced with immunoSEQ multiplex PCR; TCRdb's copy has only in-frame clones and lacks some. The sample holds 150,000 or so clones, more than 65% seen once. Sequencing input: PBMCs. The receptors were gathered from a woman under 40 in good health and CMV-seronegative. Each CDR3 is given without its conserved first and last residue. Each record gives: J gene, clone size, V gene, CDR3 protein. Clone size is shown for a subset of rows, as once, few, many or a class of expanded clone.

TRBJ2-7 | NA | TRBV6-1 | ASTGTGAYEQY
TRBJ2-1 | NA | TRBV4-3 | ASSVIWRDSYNEQF
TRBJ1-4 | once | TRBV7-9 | ASSFGTGGSSSEKLF
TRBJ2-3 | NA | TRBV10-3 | AARRDKVTDTQY
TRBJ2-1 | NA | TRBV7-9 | SSSAGLARPSYNEQF
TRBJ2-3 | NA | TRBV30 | AWCQGRSTDTQY
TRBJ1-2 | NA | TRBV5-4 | ASSNLQGGWGYT
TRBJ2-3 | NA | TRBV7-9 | ASSWGLAGATDTQY
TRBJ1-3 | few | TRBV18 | ASSPIGSGVSGNTIY
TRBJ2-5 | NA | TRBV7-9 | ASSLILDREATQY
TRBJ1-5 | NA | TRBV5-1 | ASSFGPTHLSNQPQH